The 12 T cell receptor beta chains below all came from one sample that was sequenced in a study of PD-1 blockade in classical Hodgkin lymphoma (dated by TCRdb to the early 2020s). The sample's time point label, decoded: cycle 4 day 1 (C4D1), after more than 5 weeks of nivolumab. Every trial patient had relapsed following autologous stem cell transplantation, and prior brentuximab vedotin exposure was what differed among cohorts A, B and C. The library was obtained by the immunoSEQ multiplex PCR assay. TCRdb took over this immuneACCESS table, retaining in-frame rearrangements with V and J assigned. Such tables are incomplete; in checked studies, under half of the missing clones stem from an unresolved V gene, and the remainder is unexplained. The sample table records 13,000 or so clones; about four fifths of these occur just once. The ten largest clones represent approximately 16% of the sample.

The sequencing used peripheral blood mononuclear cells (PBMCs), collected before the fourth cycle of nivolumab. The source is a human donor with classical Hodgkin lymphoma.

The genes are TRBV19 and TRBJ1-2; no clear D gene. Trimming cost V 6 bases and J 2 bases, with 19 bases left between them. Looked up from germline, CDR1 is LNHDA and CDR2 is SQIVND (reference sequence). The length of the CDR3 is 16 residues. CDR3 nucleotide sequence: TGTGCCAGTAGCACCCTTGAGACCCCGGGGAACTATGGCTACACCTTC. It encodes CASSTLETPGNYGYTF. Drawing the rest from reference TRBV19 and TRBJ1-2, the complete variable domain is DGGITQSPKYLFRKEGQNVTLSCEQNLNHDAMYWYRQDPGQGLRLIYYSQIVNDFQKGDIAEGYSVSREKKESFPLTVTSAQKNPTAFYLCASSTLETPGNYGYTFGSGTRLTVV.

V gene TRBV28 combines with J gene TRBJ2-6; the D gene could be TRBD1 or TRBD2 (6 bases each). With 7 bases removed from V and 4 bases from J, the gap between germline ends came to 17 bases. The CDR3 length is 16 residues. The germline gives CDR1 MDHEN, CDR2 SYDVKM. The DNA of the CDR3 is TGTGCCAGCACCTCTAGGGGGGCACAGGGGGCCAACGTCCTGACTTTC. Its protein is CASTSRGAQGANVLTF. The whole variable domain, remainder taken from reference TRBV28 and TRBJ2-6, is DVKVTQSSRYLVKRTGEKVFLECVQDMDHENMFWYRQDPGLGLRLIYFSYDVKMKEKGDIPEGYSVSREKKERFSLILESASTNQTSMYLCASTSRGAQGANVLTFGAGSRLTVL.

This chain links TRBV2 with TRBJ1-5; possible D gene TRBD1, 6 bases. Germline V gene lookup returns CDR1 SNHLY and CDR2 FYNNEI. V dropped 6 bases and J dropped 3 bases, with 9 bases sitting between them. The CDR3 covers 13 residues. The CDR3, as DNA: TGTGCCAGCAGAACAGGGTCCAATCAGCCCCAGCATTTT. Amino acid sequence: CASRTGSNQPQHF.

The rearrangement joins TRBV15 to TRBJ1-1; TRBD1 agrees at 7 bases. Germline lookup yields CDR1 LNHNV and CDR2 YYDKDF (reference sequence). J was trimmed by 1 base and V by 4 bases; bases with no gene match: 12. The CDR3 loop spans 17 amino acids. The CDR3 region is CATSNLPGTATNTEAFF. The CDR3, as DNA: TGTGCCACCAGCAACTTGCCCGGGACAGCTACGAACACTGAAGCTTTCTTT.

This chain connects TRBV7-2 to TRBJ2-7; TRBD2 aligns across 7 bases. The CDR3 sequence is 14 residues long. Germline V gene lookup returns CDR1 SGHTA and CDR2 FQGNSA. Losses at the gene ends were 3 bases for V and 7 bases for J; bases not matched to a gene: 9. The CDR3 DNA sequence: TGTGCCAGCAGCTTCCCCAGCGGGGAATCGGAGCAGTACTTC. It yields the protein CASSFPSGESEQYF.

This rearrangement joins TRBV5-5 to TRBJ1-1, with D possibly TRBD1 on 5 matching bases. CDR3 size: 15 residues. The germline gives CDR1 SGHKS, CDR2 YYEKEE (reference sequence). Trimming pared 0 bases from V and 0 bases from J, leaving 9 bases between. CDR3 protein: CASSLVGGMNTEAFF. DNA for the CDR3: TGTGCCAGCAGCTTGGTGGGGGGGATGAACACTGAAGCTTTCTTT.

V and J are TRBV5-8 and TRBJ2-7; D remains unclear. Germline CDR1 is SGHTS and CDR2 is YDEGEE. CDR3 length: 14 residues. With 5 bases removed from V and 2 bases from J, the gap between germline ends came to 14 bases. CDR3 residues: CASSLPNPPYEQYF. The CDR3 region has the DNA TGTGCCAGCAGTCTACCCAACCCACCCTACGAGCAGTACTTC.

The J gene is TRBJ1-4, the V gene TRBV4-3, with a tentative D call TRBD1 (5 bases). Germline CDR1 is LGHNA and CDR2 is YSLEER. The CDR3 loop spans 15 amino acids. V lost 3 bases and J lost 7, with 15 bases in between. As DNA, the CDR3 is TGCGCCAGCAGCCACCCCAGGGAGACGGGTGAAAAACTGTTTTTT. Protein sequence: CASSHPRETGEKLFF.

The chain couples TRBV6-4 to TRBJ2-3; 12 nucleotides match TRBD1. The CDR3 loop spans 15 amino acids. In germline, CDR1 is MRHNA, CDR2 SNTAGT. The J segment lost 4 bases and the V segment lost 4 bases, leaving 3 bases of the junction unmatched. The CDR3 region is CASSAGTGGADTQYF. The CDR3 DNA follows: TGTGCCAGCAGTGCCGGGACAGGGGGCGCAGATACGCAGTATTTT.

The table lists this clone with a count of one. The CDR3 here is CASSSPTGGRTEAFF. The CDR3 DNA reads as TGTGCCAGCAGCTCCCCGACAGGCGGGAGGACTGAAGCTTTCTTT. This sequence joins TRBV5-4 and TRBJ1-1; the D gene is possibly TRBD1 (6 bases). V gave up 3 bases and J gave up 5 bases, with 17 bases separating them. The germline gives CDR1 SGHNT, CDR2 YYREEE (reference sequence). The CDR3 sequence is 15 residues long.

The chain's CDR3 is CASSLLNVLNYGYTF. The CDR3 DNA reads as TGTGCCAGTAGTCTCCTTAACGTTCTTAACTATGGCTACACCTTC. V gene TRBV19 combines with J gene TRBJ1-2, with D uncertain. Germline assignment: CDR1 LNHDA and CDR2 SQIVND (reference sequence). The CDR3 length is 15 residues. With 5 bases removed from V and 1 base from J, the gap between germline ends came to 14 bases.

The CDR3 nucleotides are TGTGCCAGCAGCTTAGCCGGGCTCCGGCTGGGGGATACGCAGTATTTT. Its translation is CASSLAGLRLGDTQYF. The genes are TRBV7-2 and TRBJ2-3, with D unclear. The CDR3 runs to 16 residues. Germline-derived CDR1 and CDR2 are SGHTA and FQGNSA. Trimming took 0 bases from V and 6 from J, leaving 16 bases between them.